The 27 T cell receptor beta chains below come from one sample, sequenced in a study of blood T cell repertoires in COVID-19. The assay was immunoSEQ multiplex PCR, and TCRdb's table has in-frame clones only and misses some. The sample lists just over 650,000 clones, 85% to 90% occurring once. The source material was peripheral blood. The receptors come from a woman aged 18-29 years with acute or convalescent COVID-19.

The V and J genes are TRBV13 and TRBJ2-7, with TRBD2 identical over 13 bases. V dropped 5 bases and J dropped 1; count of bases not matched to a gene: 5. Per germline, CDR1 PRHDT and CDR2 FYEKMQ (reference sequence). The CDR3 runs to 16 residues. In nucleotides, the CDR3 is TGTGCCAGCAGCGGCCGACTAGCGGGGGGATCCTACGAGCAGTACTTC. It translates to CASSGRLAGGSYEQYF. Complete variable domain (other parts from reference TRBV13 and TRBJ2-7): AAGVIQSPRHLIKEKRETATLKCYPIPRHDTVYWYQQGPGQDPQFLISFYEKMQSDKGSIPDRFSAQQFSDYHSELNMSSLELGDSALYFCASSGRLAGGSYEQYFGPGTRLTVT.

The chain employs TRBV19 and TRBJ2-2; TRBD1 matches at 10 bases. Per germline, CDR1 LNHDA and CDR2 SQIVND (reference sequence). The V gene end was trimmed by 9 bases and the J gene end by 3 bases; junction bases not matched to a gene: 7. The CDR3 is 15 amino acids. In DNA, the CDR3 is TGTGCCAGCGCGGGACAGGGGATGGACACCGGGGAGCTGTTTTTT. Encoded protein: CASAGQGMDTGELFF.

The chain combines TRBV12-3 or TRBV12-4 with TRBJ2-7; D remains ambiguous. This CDR3 region has 13 residues. V lost 5 bases, J lost 2 bases, and 10 bases lay in between. The CDR3 reads CASSQAPPYEQYF. The CDR3 bases are TGTGCCAGCAGTCAAGCGCCCCCCTACGAGCAGTACTTC.

In the case of this clone: Other DNA sequences in this sample translate to the same CDR3. This chain links TRBV18 with TRBJ2-2; D uncertain. In germline, CDR1 is KGHSH, CDR2 LQKENI. The CDR3 runs 12 residues. Between the trimmed V and J ends, which lost 3 bases and 7 bases, there was a span of 6 bases. CDR3 in amino acids: CASSPPYGELFF. For the CDR3, the DNA is TGTGCCAGCTCACCCCCGTACGGGGAGCTGTTTTTT.

The chain employs TRBV7-3 and TRBJ1-1; 7 positions agree with TRBD1. Germline V gene data show CDR1 as SGHTA and CDR2 as FQGTGA. V gave up 11 bases and J gave up 4 bases; unmatched junction bases: 10. The CDR3 length is 13 residues. The DNA of the CDR3 is TGTGCCTCGGCTGAGGGGGCTTTCACTGAAGCTTTCTTT. Translation gives CASAEGAFTEAFF.

This clone showed up just once. J is TRBJ1-1 and V is TRBV4-1; D gene uncertain. The germline CDR1 and CDR2 sequences are MGHRA and YSYEKL. The CDR3 has 16 amino acids. Trimming stripped 2 bases from V and 0 bases from J, with 13 bases between. The CDR3, as DNA: TGCGCCAGCAGCCAACCGAAGGGAGGACTGAACACTGAAGCTTTCTTT. The encoded protein is CASSQPKGGLNTEAFF.

V usage is TRBV6-5 and J usage is TRBJ2-1, with D possibly being TRBD1 (5 bases). Germline lookup yields CDR1 MNHEY and CDR2 SVGAGI. The CDR3 loop spans 15 amino acids. V lost 6 bases to trimming and J lost 5 bases, with 17 bases between them. CDR3 in DNA: TGTGCCAGCAGAACCTCTGGGATACAGGACAATGAGCAGTTCTTC. This encodes CASRTSGIQDNEQFF.

The rearrangement links TRBV20-1 to TRBJ1-5; 8 nucleotides align to TRBD1. The CDR3 runs 14 residues. V dropped 3 bases and J dropped 6; count of bases not matched to a gene: 7. The germline V gene has CDR1 DFQATT and CDR2 SNEGSKA (reference sequence). As DNA, the CDR3 is TGCAGTGCTAGTCCCGGGACAGGAGGTCAGCCCCAGCATTTT. This translates into CSASPGTGGQPQHF.

The chain's CDR3 is CATLNPGGDSNTEAFF. The CDR3 DNA follows: TGTGCCACCCTCAACCCGGGCGGGGATTCTAACACTGAAGCTTTCTTT. The chain employs TRBV24-1 and TRBJ1-1; the D is unclear. The germline V gene has CDR1 KGHDR and CDR2 SFDVKD. V was clipped by 9 bases and J by 2 bases, with 21 bases between them. The CDR3 contains 16 residues.

This clone was seen at least ten times. The rearrangement links TRBV6-2 or TRBV6-3 to TRBJ1-4, with 8 bases that match TRBD1. This CDR3 is 16 amino acids long. Germline-derived CDR1 and CDR2 are MNHEY and SVGEGT. Unmatched junction bases numbered 10, after V lost 4 bases and J lost 6 bases. The CDR3, as DNA: TGTGCCAGCAGTTTACTCCGGGACAGGCCCCATGAAAAACTGTTTTTT. This translates into CASSLLRDRPHEKLFF.

The chain has TRBV18 and TRBJ1-1, with TRBD1 matching 9 bases. Germline values: CDR1 KGHSH, CDR2 LQKENI. The CDR3 runs 17 residues. The V gene end was trimmed by 4 bases and the J gene end by 0 bases; junction bases not matched to a gene: 9. The CDR3 here is CASSQQGALSMNTEAFF. The DNA for the CDR3 is TGTGCCAGCTCACAACAGGGGGCACTATCAATGAACACTGAAGCTTTCTTT.

This sequence joins TRBV19 and TRBJ1-2, with a weak D call TRBD1 (6 bases). The CDR3 is 16 amino acids. Germline CDR1 LNHDA, CDR2 SQIVND (reference sequence). V lost 5 bases and J lost 2, with 18 bases in between. CDR3 DNA: TGTGCCAGTAGTCCACTGGCCTCGGGACACAACTATGGCTACACCTTC. It specifies CASSPLASGHNYGYTF. The variable domain in full, with the rest retrieved from reference TRBV19 and TRBJ1-2, is DGGITQSPKYLFRKEGQNVTLSCEQNLNHDAMYWYRQDPGQGLRLIYYSQIVNDFQKGDIAEGYSVSREKKESFPLTVTSAQKNPTAFYLCASSPLASGHNYGYTFGSGTRLTVV.

The V call is TRBV5-1, the J call TRBJ2-1; maybe TRBD2 (6 bases). Germline V gives CDR1 SGHRS, CDR2 YFSETQ. The CDR3 covers 16 residues. Trimming took 0 bases from V and 0 from J, leaving 10 bases between them. CDR3 amino acids: CASSLGPRGSYNEQFF. The CDR3, as DNA: TGCGCCAGCAGCTTGGGTCCGCGGGGCTCCTACAATGAGCAGTTCTTC.

This chain uses TRBV11-1 with TRBJ1-2, with D maybe TRBD1 (5 bases). Germline V CDR1 and CDR2: SGHAT, FQDESV (reference sequence). The V gene lost 1 base and the J gene lost 4 bases, with 13 bases spanning the gap. The CDR3 runs to 15 residues. Here the CDR3 DNA reads TGTGCCAGCAGCTTAGATTCCGGACAAATCTATGGCTACACCTTC. Its translation is CASSLDSGQIYGYTF.

The chain combines TRBV5-1 with TRBJ1-5; D ambiguous. V lost 4 bases and J lost 3, with 11 bases in between. CDR3 length: 14 residues. The germline V gene has CDR1 SGHRS and CDR2 YFSETQ. The CDR3 sequence is CASSPDGINQPQHF. For the CDR3, the DNA is TGCGCCAGCAGCCCCGACGGGATCAATCAGCCCCAGCATTTT.

The chain has TRBV5-5 and TRBJ1-1; TRBD1 aligns across 8 bases. The CDR3 covers 18 residues. V lost 2 bases, J lost 6 bases, and 18 bases stayed unmatched. The germline CDR1 and CDR2 sequences are SGHKS and YYEKEE (reference sequence). CDR3 protein: CASSLLGGQGARTPEAFF. The CDR3 DNA reads as TGTGCCAGCAGCTTATTAGGAGGGCAGGGGGCCCGTACGCCTGAAGCTTTCTTT.

This clone was found once. This chain uses TRBV7-6 with TRBJ2-1; D not resolved. Germline V gives CDR1 SGHVS, CDR2 FNYEAQ. The CDR3 consists of 16 residues. V was pared by 4 bases and J by 0 bases, with 13 bases between. CDR3 residues: CASSSRHWASYNEQFF. The CDR3 DNA reads TGTGCCAGCAGCTCAAGGCACTGGGCCTCCTACAATGAGCAGTTCTTC.

The chain links TRBV5-1 to TRBJ1-1; D perhaps matches TRBD1 (5 bases). The CDR3 consists of 16 residues. The V gene lost 7 bases and the J gene lost 6 bases, with 25 bases spanning the gap. CDR1 SGHRS and CDR2 YFSETQ come from the germline V gene. CDR3 residues: CASQITAGPIGSEAFF. In DNA, the CDR3 is TGCGCCAGCCAGATTACAGCGGGGCCAATAGGATCTGAAGCTTTCTTT.

This chain connects TRBV18 to TRBJ2-7; 7 bases match TRBD1. CDR1 is KGHSH, CDR2 LQKENI, per germline. The CDR3 is made up of 15 amino acids. With V trimmed by 3 bases and J by 3 bases, 8 bases remained unmatched. CDR3 in amino acids: CASSPFTGELYEQYF. The CDR3 DNA reads as TGTGCCAGCTCACCTTTCACAGGGGAACTCTACGAGCAGTACTTC.

The chain links TRBV5-8 to TRBJ1-3; D remains unclear. V lost 2 bases to trimming and J lost 0 bases, with 15 bases between them. The CDR3 covers 17 residues. Germline CDR1 SGHTS, CDR2 YDEGEE. The CDR3: CASSFLTRVRSGNTIYF. The CDR3 nucleotides read TGTGCCAGCAGCTTCCTAACGAGGGTTCGCTCTGGAAACACCATATATTTT. Supplemented by reference TRBV5-8 and TRBJ1-3, the full variable domain reads EAGVTQSPTHLIKTRGQQATLRCSPISGHTSVYWYQQALGLGLQFLLWYDEGEERNRGNFPPRFSGRQFPNYSSELNVNALELEDSALYLCASSFLTRVRSGNTIYFGEGSWLTVV.

V usage is TRBV4-1 and J usage is TRBJ1-1; maybe TRBD1 (5 bases). Trimming removed 4 bases from V and 4 bases from J, with 10 bases in between. There are 13 residues in the CDR3. Looked up from germline, CDR1 is MGHRA and CDR2 is YSYEKL. The CDR3 DNA is TGCGCCAGCAGCCCCCCACAGGTCACTGAAGCTTTCTTT. Amino acids: CASSPPQVTEAFF.

This chain uses TRBV9 with TRBJ2-5, with 10 bases lining up with TRBD2. Germline lookup yields CDR1 SGDLS and CDR2 YYNGEE. With 4 bases clipped from V and 5 bases from J, the junction kept 8 bases outside the gene matches. This CDR3 has 15 residues. CDR3 in amino acids: CASSLTSGPGETQYF. In DNA form, the CDR3 reads TGTGCCAGCAGCTTGACTAGCGGGCCTGGGGAGACCCAGTACTTC.

The V and J genes are TRBV4-1 and TRBJ1-1, with 9 bases identical to TRBD1. With V trimmed by 0 bases and J by 1 base, 3 bases remained unmatched. The CDR3 is made up of 16 amino acids. Per germline, CDR1 MGHRA and CDR2 YSYEKL. In nucleotides, the CDR3 is TGCGCCAGCAGCCAAGATGCGGGACAGGGGAACACTGAAGCTTTCTTT. It is translated as CASSQDAGQGNTEAFF.

The chain employs TRBV19 and TRBJ2-3, with a possible D match to TRBD1 (5 bases). From germline, CDR1 is LNHDA and CDR2 SQIVND (reference sequence). The V and J ends lost 6 bases and 0 bases respectively, with 16 bases between them. This CDR3 contains 16 residues. The CDR3: CASRRTVGVSTDTQYF. CDR3 in DNA: TGTGCCAGTAGACGTACGGTAGGGGTGAGCACAGATACGCAGTATTTT.

This rearrangement joins TRBV5-5 to TRBJ2-1, with 15 bases identical to TRBD2. With 4 bases clipped from V and 4 bases from J, the junction kept 6 bases outside the gene matches. The CDR3 length is 17 residues. The V gene's germline CDR1 is SGHKS and CDR2 YYEKEE (reference sequence). The CDR3 loop reads CASSARTSGGVYNEQFF. CDR3 DNA: TGTGCCAGCAGCGCAAGGACTAGCGGGGGGGTATACAATGAGCAGTTCTTC. Variable domain in full (rest from reference TRBV5-5 and TRBJ2-1): DAGVTQSPTHLIKTRGQQVTLRCSPISGHKSVSWYQQVLGQGPQFIFQYYEKEERGRGNFPDRFSARQFPNYSSELNVNALLLGDSALYLCASSARTSGGVYNEQFFGPGTRLTVL.

This clone turned up a few times. The chain has TRBV3-1 (or the pseudogene TRBV3-2) and TRBJ2-6; D not resolved. Trimming took 1 base from V and 3 from J, leaving 7 bases between them. CDR1 and CDR2 from the germline V gene are LGHDT and YNNKEL (reference sequence). This CDR3 spans 15 amino acids. The chain's CDR3 is CASSQAEDGANVLTF. As DNA, the CDR3 is TGTGCCAGCAGCCAAGCAGAGGATGGGGCCAACGTCCTGACTTTC.

V usage is TRBV7-3 and J usage is TRBJ2-1; 11 bases are shared with TRBD1. The CDR3 sequence is 14 residues long. V gave up 5 bases and J gave up 10 bases; unmatched junction bases: 7. Germline V lookup: CDR1 SGHTA, CDR2 FQGTGA. CDR3 amino acids: CASSLGQGAEEQFF. The CDR3 nucleotides read TGTGCCAGCAGCCTTGGACAGGGGGCAGAGGAGCAGTTCTTC. Full variable domain (outside the CDR3, taken from reference TRBV7-3 and TRBJ2-1): GAGVSQTPSNKVTEKGKYVELRCDPISGHTALYWYRQSLGQGPEFLIYFQGTGAADDSGLPNDRFFAVRPEGSVSTLKIQRTERGDSAVYLCASSLGQGAEEQFFGPGTRLTVL.